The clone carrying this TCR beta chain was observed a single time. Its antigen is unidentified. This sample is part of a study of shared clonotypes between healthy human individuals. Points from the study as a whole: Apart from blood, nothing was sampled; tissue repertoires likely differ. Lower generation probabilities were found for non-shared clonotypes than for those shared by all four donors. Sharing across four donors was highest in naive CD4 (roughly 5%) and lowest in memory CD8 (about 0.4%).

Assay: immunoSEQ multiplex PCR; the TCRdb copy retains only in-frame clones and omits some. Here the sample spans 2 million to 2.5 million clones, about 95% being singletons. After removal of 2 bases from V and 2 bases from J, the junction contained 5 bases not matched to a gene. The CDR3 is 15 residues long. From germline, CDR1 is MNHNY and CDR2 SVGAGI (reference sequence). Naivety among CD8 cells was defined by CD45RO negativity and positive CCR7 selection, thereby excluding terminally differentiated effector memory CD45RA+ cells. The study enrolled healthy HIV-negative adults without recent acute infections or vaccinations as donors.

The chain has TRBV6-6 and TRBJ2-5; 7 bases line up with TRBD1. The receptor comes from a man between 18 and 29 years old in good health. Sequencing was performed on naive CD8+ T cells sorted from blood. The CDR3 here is CASSYGTVRQETQYF. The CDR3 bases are TGTGCCAGCAGTTACGGGACAGTCCGTCAAGAGACCCAGTACTTC.